This T cell receptor beta chain originates from a study of CD8+ T cells in alopecia areata. In the study overall: Those patients who were treated received oral tofacitinib, which was given at 5 to 10 mg twice daily for moderate-to-severe alopecia areata. General study findings and limits: Scalp clonality dropped significantly under tofacitinib, as did expanded CD8+ top-100 clones.

Germline CDR1 reads GTSNPN; CDR2 reads SVGIG (reference sequence). CDR3 length: 15 residues. Unmatched junction bases numbered 10, after V lost 4 bases and J lost 2 bases. Isolated RNA was reverse transcribed into cDNA used as the sequencing template. This table comes from immunoSEQ multiplex PCR, and its TCRdb copy is limited to in-frame clones, with some not included. The sample has roughly 200,000 clones, 50% to 60% seen once; the top ten hold approximately 3.5%. To note about this clone: Its antigen remains unidentified.

Treatment meaning: oral pan-JAK inhibitor, 5-10 mg twice daily. V gene TRBV30 combines with J gene TRBJ2-5; 7 nucleotides align to TRBD2. The input for sequencing was CD4+ T cells sorted from blood, taken at week 4, from a patient treated with tofacitinib. This clonotype originated in a human donor with alopecia areata. The CDR3 loop reads CAWNGGGGVQETQYF. The CDR3 DNA sequence: TGTGCCTGGAACGGCGGGGGAGGGGTGCAAGAGACCCAGTACTTC.